These 16 T cell receptor beta chains share one sample of origin, sequenced in a study of early T cells in non-severe SARS-CoV-2 infection. One entry per CDR3 protein, called by TCRdb with MiXCR from the 5' RACE reads. In the table there are tens of thousands of distinct CDR3 sequences, 6.1% of which are singletons. The specimen sequenced was whole blood. All receptors derive from an adult who was a healthcare worker with PCR-confirmed SARS-CoV-2 infection or an uninfected control (not recorded which).

This clonotype was detected many times. The chain has TRBV14 and TRBJ1-4, with D maybe TRBD1 (5 bases). Germline CDR1 SGHDN, CDR2 FVKESK. V lost 1 base and J lost 14, with 17 bases in between. The CDR3 sequence is 14 residues long. As DNA, the CDR3 is TGTGCCAGCAGCCAAGCGTCGGGGCGCGGCCGGCTGTTTTTT. The encoded protein is CASSQASGRGRLFF. The full variable domain, with the rest looked up from reference TRBV14 and TRBJ1-4, is EAGVTQFPSHSVIEKGQTVTLRCDPISGHDNLYWYRRVMGKEIKFLLHFVKESKQDESGMPNNRFLAERTGGTYSTLKVQPAELEDSGVYFCASSQASGRGRLFFGSGTQLSVL.

With respect to this clonotype: The conserved final phenylalanine or tryptophan is absent from the CDR3, which likely points to a read error. The J gene is TRBJ2-2, the V gene TRBV19, with TRBD1 matching over 7 bases. CDR1 is LNHDA and CDR2 is SQIVND in the germline V gene (reference sequence). With 4 bases clipped from V and 3 bases from J, the junction kept 5 bases outside the gene matches. This CDR3 is 15 amino acids long. This chain's CDR3 is CASSTGTVHTGELFY. CDR3 bases: TGTGCCAGTAGTACCGGGACAGTTCACACCGGGGAGCTGTTTTAT.

The gene calls are TRBV4-1 and TRBJ2-5; 9 bases are a match to TRBD2. This CDR3 has 15 residues. V shed 4 bases and J 3 bases; nucleotides not matched to a gene: 6. Germline V gives CDR1 MGHRA, CDR2 YSYEKL. DNA for the CDR3: TGCGCCAGCAGCCGTAGCGGGGGTCATGAAGAGACCCAGTACTTC. Its translation is CASSRSGGHEETQYF.

This clonotype was found many times. The chain is built from TRBV6-2 or TRBV6-3 and TRBJ2-3; maybe TRBD1 (6 bases). V was clipped by 4 bases and J by 0 bases, with 17 bases between them. Per the germline V gene, CDR1 is MNHEY and CDR2 is SVGEGT. This CDR3 is 17 amino acids long. The CDR3 protein is CASSSFIGTSSTDTQYF. The CDR3 DNA reads as TGTGCCAGCAGTTCCTTTATCGGGACATCTAGCACAGATACGCAGTATTTT.

The sample holds many counts of this clonotype. V gene TRBV20-1 combines with J gene TRBJ2-7; no clear D. Germline CDR1 DFQATT, CDR2 SNEGSKA (reference sequence). Trimming took off 5 bases at V and 0 bases at J, with 20 bases between the two ends. The CDR3 covers 16 residues. This chain's CDR3 is CSAEENSPFTSYEQYF. The CDR3 DNA reads TGCAGTGCTGAAGAAAACTCCCCGTTCACCTCCTACGAGCAGTACTTC.

This clonotype appeared many times. The chain carries TRBV28 and TRBJ1-5; 8 bases fit TRBD1. V gave up 2 bases and J gave up 4 bases; unmatched junction bases: 7. The CDR3 extends over 16 amino acids. Germline CDR1 and CDR2: MDHEN and SYDVKM. In DNA, the CDR3 is TGTGCCAGCAGTTTAGTGGTGGGACAGGTAAATCAGCCCCAGCATTTT. It specifies CASSLVVGQVNQPQHF. Based on the CDR3 plus reference TRBV28 and TRBJ1-5, the full variable domain is DVKVTQSSRYLVKRTGEKVFLECVQDMDHENMFWYRQDPGLGLRLIYFSYDVKMKEKGDIPEGYSVSREKKERFSLILESASTNQTSMYLCASSLVVGQVNQPQHFGDGTRLSIL.

This clonotype has ten or more counts. This chain joins TRBV12-3 or TRBV12-4 and TRBJ1-4; no clear D. V lost 7 bases and J 10 bases, leaving 19 bases between the germline ends. This CDR3 spans 14 amino acids. CDR3 sequence: CASTPQSVMGKLFF. DNA for the CDR3: TGTGCCAGCACCCCGCAATCAGTTATGGGAAAACTGTTTTTT.

In regard to this clonotype: One base away lies a much larger clone, so this may be a sequencing read error. This rearrangement joins TRBV27 to TRBJ2-5, with D perhaps matching TRBD2 (6 bases). The germline V gene encodes CDR1 MNHEY and CDR2 SMNVEV (reference sequence). This CDR3 spans 15 amino acids. The CDR3 DNA follows: TGTGCCCGCAGTCAAAGGACGGGAGTACAAGAGACCCAGTACTTC. Amino acids: CARSQRTGVQETQYF.

J is TRBJ2-5 and V is TRBV10-3; no clear D gene. Germline V gene lookup returns CDR1 ENHRY and CDR2 SYGVKD. CDR3 size: 13 residues. V lost 7 bases and J lost 5, with 14 bases in between. The CDR3 DNA reads TGTGCCATCAAGGTAGCAGGCTTTGAGACCCAGTACTTC. The encoded protein is CAIKVAGFETQYF.

This clonotype has a handful of counts. The chain couples TRBV18 to TRBJ1-5; D remains unclear. Trimming removed 5 bases from V and 0 bases from J, with 11 bases in between. Germline loops: CDR1 KGHSH, CDR2 LQKENI. The CDR3 has 15 amino acids. CDR3 bases: TGTGCCAGCTCAGAGATGGCGGTTAGCAATCAGCCCCAGCATTTT. Translated, it gives CASSEMAVSNQPQHF.

This clonotype showed up many times. J is TRBJ2-7 and V is TRBV7-2; D is perhaps TRBD1 or TRBD2 (5 bases each). Trimming removed 2 bases from V and 3 bases from J, with 14 bases in between. This CDR3 region has 15 residues. Looked up from germline, CDR1 is SGHTA and CDR2 is FQGNSA. CDR3: CASSLTGTANYEQYF. Written as DNA, the CDR3 is TGTGCCAGCAGCTTAACCGGGACCGCAAACTACGAGCAGTACTTC.

V is TRBV6-2 or TRBV6-3 and J is TRBJ2-6; D not resolved. The ends were cut back, 0 bases at V and 2 bases at J, with 2 bases in the middle. Germline V gene sequence: CDR1 MNHEY, CDR2 SVGEGT. CDR3 size: 14 residues. CDR3 residues: CASSYSTGANVLTF. The DNA for the CDR3 is TGTGCCAGCAGTTACTCCACTGGGGCCAACGTCCTGACTTTC.

This clonotype has a count of ten or more. V is TRBV4-3 and J is TRBJ2-7, with D tentatively TRBD1 or TRBD2 (5 bases each). Per the germline V gene, CDR1 is LGHNA and CDR2 is YSLEER. This CDR3 comprises 15 residues. The V and J ends lost 4 bases and 2 bases respectively, with 15 bases between them. This chain's CDR3 is CASSPGALETYEQYF. In DNA form, the CDR3 reads TGCGCCAGCAGCCCCGGGGCCCTTGAGACCTACGAGCAGTACTTC.

In this sample, this clonotype turned up a few times. This chain joins TRBV5-1 and TRBJ1-1, with 8 bases matching TRBD1. V shed 5 bases, J shed 4 bases, and the junction held 7 bases outside the gene matches. The CDR3 sequence is 14 residues long. CDR1 SGHRS and CDR2 YFSETQ come from the germline V gene. The CDR3 reads CASSHGTGPTEAFF. The CDR3 nucleotides are TGCGCCAGCAGTCATGGGACAGGACCCACTGAAGCTTTCTTT. The full variable domain, in which reference TRBV5-1 and TRBJ1-1 provide the parts outside the CDR3, is KAGVTQTPRYLIKTRGQQVTLSCSPISGHRSVSWYQQTPGQGLQFLFEYFSETQRNKGNFPGRFSGRQFSNSRSEMNVSTLELGDSALYLCASSHGTGPTEAFFGQGTRLTVV.

This clonotype was recorded a few times. This sequence joins TRBV5-1 and TRBJ2-2; D is possibly TRBD2 (6 bases). This CDR3 spans 14 amino acids. V lost 3 bases and J 4 bases, leaving 10 bases between the germline ends. From germline, CDR1 is SGHRS and CDR2 YFSETQ. CDR3 sequence: CASSSFGGTGELFF. As DNA, the CDR3 is TGCGCCAGCAGCTCCTTCGGGGGCACCGGGGAGCTGTTTTTT.

This clonotype was seen repeatedly, ten times or more. The rearrangement joins TRBV7-6 to TRBJ2-7; 8 nucleotides align to TRBD2. CDR1 SGHVS and CDR2 FNYEAQ come from the germline V gene. With 5 bases clipped from V and 6 bases from J, the junction kept 9 bases outside the gene matches. This CDR3 has 14 residues. The CDR3 DNA reads TGTGCCAGCAGCCTTACGAGCGGGGGTCGCGAGCAGTACTTC. This encodes CASSLTSGGREQYF.